The present T cell receptor beta chain was sequenced within a study of control samples from healthy donors and cancer patients. Assay used: immunoSEQ multiplex PCR; TCRdb lists only in-frame clones, some missing. This sample's table has roughly 200,000 clones. The CDR3 totals 14 residues. With 2 bases clipped from V and 10 bases from J, the junction kept 4 bases outside the gene matches. Looked up from germline, CDR1 is SGHRS and CDR2 is YFSETQ. The sequenced material came from blood. The receptor was derived from a woman younger than 45 in good health. The genes are TRBV5-1 and TRBJ1-6, with 9 bases identical to TRBD1. The CDR3 nucleotides read TGCGCCAGCAGCTTCCGGGACAGGGACTCACCCCTCCACTTT. It codes for CASSFRDRDSPLHF.